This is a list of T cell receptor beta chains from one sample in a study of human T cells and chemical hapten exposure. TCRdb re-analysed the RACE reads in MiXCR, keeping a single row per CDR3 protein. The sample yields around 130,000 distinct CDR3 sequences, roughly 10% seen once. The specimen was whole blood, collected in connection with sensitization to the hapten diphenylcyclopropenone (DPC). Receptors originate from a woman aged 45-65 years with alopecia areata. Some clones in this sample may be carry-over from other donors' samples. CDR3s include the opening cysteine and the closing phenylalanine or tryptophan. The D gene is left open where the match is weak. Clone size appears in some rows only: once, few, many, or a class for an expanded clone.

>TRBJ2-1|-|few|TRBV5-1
CASSLDSSTVYNEQFF
TGCGCCAGCAGCTTGGACTCCTCGACGGTGTACAATGAGCAGTTCTTC
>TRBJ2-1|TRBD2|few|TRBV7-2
CASSPPGAGGPWTYNEQFF
TGTGCCAGCAGCCCCCCCGGAGCGGGGGGGCCGTGGACCTACAATGAGCAGTTCTTC
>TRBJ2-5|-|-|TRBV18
CASSPPVKETQYF
TGTGCCAGCTCACCTCCAGTCAAAGAGACCCAGTACTTC
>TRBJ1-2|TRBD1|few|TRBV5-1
CASPPPSTGGNYGYTF
TGCGCCAGCCCTCCACCCTCGACAGGGGGCAACTATGGCTACACCTTC
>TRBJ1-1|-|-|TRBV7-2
CATLKDTEAFF
TGTGCCACCCTGAAGGACACTGAAGCTTTCTTT
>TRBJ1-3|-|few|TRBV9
CASSVVGGSGNTIYF
TGTGCCAGCAGCGTAGTCGGGGGTTCAGGAAACACCATATATTTT
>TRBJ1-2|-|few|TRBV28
CASSFSTENYGYTF
TGTGCCAGCAGTTTTTCGACAGAGAACTATGGCTACACCTTC
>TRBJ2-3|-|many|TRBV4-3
CASSQEVQGIEGDTQYF
TGCGCCAGCAGCCAAGAGGTACAGGGAATTGAGGGAGATACGCAGTATTTT
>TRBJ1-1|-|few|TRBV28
CASSLFSWDNLNTEAFF
TGTGCCAGCAGTTTATTCTCGTGGGACAATTTGAACACTGAAGCTTTCTTT
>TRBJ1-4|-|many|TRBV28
CASRRPNEKLFF
TGTGCCAGCCGGCGGCCTAATGAAAAACTGTTTTTT
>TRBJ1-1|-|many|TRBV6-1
CASSTERRTEAFF
TGTGCCAGCAGTACCGAGCGGAGGACTGAAGCTTTCTTT
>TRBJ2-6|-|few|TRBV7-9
CASSVTGASSGANVLTF
TGTGCCAGCAGCGTTACAGGAGCCAGCTCTGGGGCCAACGTCCTGACTTTC
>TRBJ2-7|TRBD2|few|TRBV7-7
CASSPGLGAPYEQYF
TGTGCCAGCAGCCCGGGACTAGGGGCCCCCTACGAGCAGTACTTC
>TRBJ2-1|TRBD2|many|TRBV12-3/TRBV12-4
CASSLAGLVYNEQFF
TGTGCCAGCAGTTTAGCGGGACTAGTCTACAATGAGCAGTTCTTC
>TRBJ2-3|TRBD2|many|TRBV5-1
CASSLGGRTDTQYF
TGCGCCAGCAGCTTGGGCGGGAGAACAGATACGCAGTATTTT
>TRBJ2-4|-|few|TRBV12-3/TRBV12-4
CASSPGERGNIQYF
TGTGCCAGCAGTCCGGGGGAGCGAGGAAACATTCAGTACTTC
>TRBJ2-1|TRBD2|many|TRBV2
CARGLAGANEQFF
TGTGCCAGGGGACTAGCGGGGGCAAATGAGCAGTTCTTC
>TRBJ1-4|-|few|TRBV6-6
CASTNPGAGDEKLFF
TGTGCCAGCACCAACCCGGGGGCGGGTGATGAAAAACTGTTTTTT